These 7 T cell receptor beta chains came from one sample sequenced in a study of somatic mutations in cytotoxic T cells in rheumatoid arthritis. Sequenced by immunoSEQ multiplex PCR; TCRdb stores in-frame clones only, minus some. The sample lists around 15,000 clones, approximately 74% seen once, with around 30% in the top ten. Sequenced input: CD8+ T cells sorted from blood. The receptors originated from an adult with rheumatoid arthritis.

This clone was counted a few times. This chain joins TRBV7-2 and TRBJ1-6, with D possibly TRBD1 on 6 matching bases. CDR1 is SGHTA and CDR2 is FQGNSA in the germline V gene. This CDR3 has 17 residues. V shed 7 bases and J shed 3 bases, with 19 bases lying between them. This CDR3 reads CASTRREADSYNSPLHF. The CDR3 region has the DNA TGTGCCAGCACCAGGCGAGAAGCGGACAGCTATAATTCACCCCTCCACTTT. The full variable domain, with the rest looked up from reference TRBV7-2 and TRBJ1-6, is GAGVSQSPSNKVTEKGKDVELRCDPISGHTALYWYRQSLGQGLEFLIYFQGNSAPDKSGLPSDRFSAERTGGSVSTLTIQRTQQEDSAVYLCASTRREADSYNSPLHFGNGTRLTVT.

The chain combines TRBV2 with TRBJ1-1; no clear D. Germline loops: CDR1 SNHLY, CDR2 FYNNEI. CDR3 length equals 13 residues. The V gene lost 6 bases and the J gene lost 0 bases, with 8 bases spanning the gap. In nucleotides, the CDR3 is TGTGCCAGCAGAGATAGATTGAACACTGAAGCTTTCTTT. It specifies CASRDRLNTEAFF.

The chain employs TRBV30 and TRBJ2-3; 8 nucleotides agree with TRBD1. The CDR3 extends over 14 amino acids. Germline trimming cut 2 bases from V and 3 bases from J; bases unmatched to any gene: 4. The germline V gene encodes CDR1 GTSNPN and CDR2 SVGIG (reference sequence). The CDR3 nucleotides read TGTGCCTGGAGTTCCGGACAGGGTACAGATACGCAGTATTTT. This sequence encodes CAWSSGQGTDTQYF.

For this clone: The junction does not match germline at one end; this may be a read error. The V and J genes are TRBV19 and TRBJ2-1, with D possibly matching TRBD1 (6 bases). Germline-derived CDR1 and CDR2 are LNHDA and SQIVND (reference sequence). The CDR3 loop spans 11 amino acids. The CDR3 DNA reads as TGTGCCAGTAGTAACCCGGGACATCGGGTCTTC. Encoded protein: CASSNPGHRVF.

The gene calls are TRBV27 and TRBJ1-5; no definite D call. V was cut by 5 bases and J by 0 bases, with 2 bases left in between. The V gene's germline CDR1 is MNHEY and CDR2 SMNVEV (reference sequence). CDR3 length: 12 amino acids. CDR3 residues: CASSASNQPQHF. For the CDR3, the DNA is TGTGCCAGCAGTGCTAGCAATCAGCCCCAGCATTTT.

This clone appeared a single time. This chain uses TRBV5-8 with TRBJ2-5; unclear D gene. CDR3 length equals 15 residues. CDR1 SGHTS and CDR2 YDEGEE come from the germline V gene. The V gene lost 0 bases and the J gene lost 3 bases, with 12 bases spanning the gap. The DNA for the CDR3 is TGTGCCAGCAGCTTGGCCTCTTGGCGCAAAGAGACCCAGTACTTC. Translating it yields CASSLASWRKETQYF.

The V gene is TRBV5-5, the J gene TRBJ1-2; D uncertain. V was clipped by 1 base and J by 10 bases, with 11 bases between them. Per germline, CDR1 SGHKS and CDR2 YYEKEE (reference sequence). This CDR3 is 12 amino acids long. This chain's CDR3 is CASSLSGEDYTF. The DNA of the CDR3 is TGTGCCAGCAGCTTGTCTGGGGAGGACTACACCTTC.